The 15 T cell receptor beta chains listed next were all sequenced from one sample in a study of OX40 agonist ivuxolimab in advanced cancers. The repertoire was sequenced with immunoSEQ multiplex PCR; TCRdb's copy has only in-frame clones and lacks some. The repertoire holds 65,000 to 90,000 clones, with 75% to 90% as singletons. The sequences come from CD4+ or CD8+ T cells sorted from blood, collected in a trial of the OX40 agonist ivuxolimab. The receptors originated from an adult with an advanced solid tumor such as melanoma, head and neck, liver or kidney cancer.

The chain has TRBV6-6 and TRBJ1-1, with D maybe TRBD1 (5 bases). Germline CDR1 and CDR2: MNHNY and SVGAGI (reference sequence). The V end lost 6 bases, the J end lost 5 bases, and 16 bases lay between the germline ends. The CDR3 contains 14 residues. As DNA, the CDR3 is TGTGCCAGCAGACTTGAGGGAGGGGTGACTGAAGCTTTCTTT. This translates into CASRLEGGVTEAFF.

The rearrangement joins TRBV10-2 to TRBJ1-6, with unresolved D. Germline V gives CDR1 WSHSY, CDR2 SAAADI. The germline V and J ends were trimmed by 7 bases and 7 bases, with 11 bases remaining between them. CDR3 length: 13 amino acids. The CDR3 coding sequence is TGCGCCAGCAACCCAGGCATGAATTCACCCCTCCACTTT. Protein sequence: CASNPGMNSPLHF.

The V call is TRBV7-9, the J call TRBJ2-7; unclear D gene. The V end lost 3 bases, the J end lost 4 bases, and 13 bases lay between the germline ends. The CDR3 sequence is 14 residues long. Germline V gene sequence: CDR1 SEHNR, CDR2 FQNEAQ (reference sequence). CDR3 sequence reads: CASSLGDRRYEQYV. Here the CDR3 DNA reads TGTGCCAGCAGCTTGGGTGACCGAAGATACGAGCAGTACGTC.

CDR3 protein: CASRGNTEMGEKLFF. The CDR3 coding sequence is TGTGCCAGCAGGGGGAACACAGAGATGGGGGAAAAACTGTTTTTT. This chain uses TRBV6-5 with TRBJ1-4, with D unresolved. Germline V CDR1 and CDR2: MNHEY, SVGAGI. V lost 6 bases, J lost 8 bases, and 19 bases lay in between. CDR3 length: 15 amino acids.

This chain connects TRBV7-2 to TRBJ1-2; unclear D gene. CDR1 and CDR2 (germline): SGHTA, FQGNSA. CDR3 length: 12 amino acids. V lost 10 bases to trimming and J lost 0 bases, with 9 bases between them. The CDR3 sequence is CAISPANYGYTF. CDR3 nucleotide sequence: TGTGCCATCTCCCCAGCTAACTATGGCTACACCTTC.

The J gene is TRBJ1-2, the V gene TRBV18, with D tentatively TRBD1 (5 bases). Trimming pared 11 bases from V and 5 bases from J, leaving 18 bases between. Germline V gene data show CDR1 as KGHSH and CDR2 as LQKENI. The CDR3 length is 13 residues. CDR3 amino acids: CAGSRDQWYGYTF. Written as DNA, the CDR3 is TGTGCCGGGAGTCGGGACCAATGGTATGGCTACACCTTC.

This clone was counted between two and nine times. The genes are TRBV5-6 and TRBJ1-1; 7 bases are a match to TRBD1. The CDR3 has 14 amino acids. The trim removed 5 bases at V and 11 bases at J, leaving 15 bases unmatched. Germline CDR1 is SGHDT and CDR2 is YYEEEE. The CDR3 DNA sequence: TGTGCCAGCAGTTACCGGGACAGCCTGAGGGGGGCTTTCTTT. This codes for CASSYRDSLRGAFF.

The CDR3 DNA follows: TGTGCCAGCAGTGAAGCTGGGGGACTGGGAAACACCATATATTTT. Amino acids: CASSEAGGLGNTIYF. The chain combines TRBV6-1 with TRBJ1-3; D may be TRBD1 (5 bases). The CDR3 length is 15 residues. CDR1 MNHNS and CDR2 SASEGT come from the germline V gene. V was pared by 0 bases and J by 4 bases, with 10 bases between.

The CDR3 DNA sequence: TGTGCCAGCAGCTTAGATCGTGCAGATACGCAGTATTTT. It codes for CASSLDRADTQYF. The rearrangement uses TRBV11-2 and TRBJ2-3; no reliable D call. The CDR3 covers 13 residues. Germline CDR1 SGHAT, CDR2 FQNNGV. V dropped 0 bases and J dropped 4 bases, with 5 bases sitting between them.

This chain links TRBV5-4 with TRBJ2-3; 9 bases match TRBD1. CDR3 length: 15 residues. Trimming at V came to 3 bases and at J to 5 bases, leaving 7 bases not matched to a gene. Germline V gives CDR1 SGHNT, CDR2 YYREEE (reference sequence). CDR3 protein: CASSSGQGRVDTQYF. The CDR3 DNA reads TGTGCCAGCAGCTCAGGACAGGGGAGAGTAGATACGCAGTATTTT.

CDR3 nucleotide sequence: TGTGCCAGCAACTCAGGGACGGGGGCACCCAAAGCTTTCTTT. Encoded protein: CASNSGTGAPKAFF. The gene calls are TRBV9 and TRBJ1-1; perhaps TRBD1 as D (6 bases). Trimming removed 6 bases from V and 9 bases from J, with 21 bases in between. CDR1 and CDR2 from the germline V gene are SGDLS and YYNGEE. There are 14 residues in the CDR3.

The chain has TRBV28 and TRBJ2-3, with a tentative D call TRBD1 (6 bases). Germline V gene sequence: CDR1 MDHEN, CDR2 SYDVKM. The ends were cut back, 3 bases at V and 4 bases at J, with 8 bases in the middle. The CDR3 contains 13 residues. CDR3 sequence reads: CASSLAGADTQYF. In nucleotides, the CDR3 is TGTGCCAGCAGTTTGGCAGGGGCAGATACGCAGTATTTT. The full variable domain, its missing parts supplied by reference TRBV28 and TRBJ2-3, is DVKVTQSSRYLVKRTGEKVFLECVQDMDHENMFWYRQDPGLGLRLIYFSYDVKMKEKGDIPEGYSVSREKKERFSLILESASTNQTSMYLCASSLAGADTQYFGPGTRLTVL.

The CDR3 reads CATVAAMNTEAFF. CDR3 coding DNA: TGTGCCACTGTGGCGGCGATGAACACTGAAGCTTTCTTT. This chain joins TRBV10-3 and TRBJ1-1, with unresolved D. This CDR3 comprises 13 residues. Germline loops: CDR1 ENHRY, CDR2 SYGVKD. The germline V and J ends were trimmed by 10 bases and 0 bases, with 12 bases remaining between them.

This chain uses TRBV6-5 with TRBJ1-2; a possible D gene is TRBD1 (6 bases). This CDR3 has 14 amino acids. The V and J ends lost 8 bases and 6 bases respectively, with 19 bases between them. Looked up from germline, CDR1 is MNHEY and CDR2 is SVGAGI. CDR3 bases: TGTGCCAGCTCCCTAACAGGGATCGGAGATGGCTACACCTTC. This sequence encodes CASSLTGIGDGYTF.

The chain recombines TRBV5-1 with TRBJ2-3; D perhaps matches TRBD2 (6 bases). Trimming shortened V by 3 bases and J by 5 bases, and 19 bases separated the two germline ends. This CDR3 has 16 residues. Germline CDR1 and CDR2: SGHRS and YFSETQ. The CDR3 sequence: CASSSSGSGLGDTQYF. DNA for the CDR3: TGCGCCAGCAGCTCCAGCGGGTCGGGCCTGGGAGATACGCAGTATTTT.